This note documents a single TCR beta chain sequence. The target of this receptor is not known. The record has no base qualities; no much larger clone is one base away. The data originate from a study of Ad26.COV2.S vaccination and SARS-CoV-2 variants (dated by TCRdb to about 2021). With respect to the entire study: Vaccine-arm donors came from COV1001, a multicentre, randomized, double-blind, placebo-controlled phase I-IIa trial of Ad26.COV2.S in healthy adults. Investigators did not know the trial group allocation while performing experiments and assessing outcomes. A total of roughly 30 samples were included in the TCR-sequenced set, comprising about 20 Ad26.COV2.S vaccine recipients, 5 placebo recipients and 8 SARS-CoV-2 convalescent individuals. Trial participants were randomized into five groups of five: low-dose or high-dose Ad26.COV2.S given once or twice, or placebo on both occasions. The specificity and breadth of SARS-CoV-2-reactive T cell receptors after Ad26.COV2.S vaccination were assessed by TCRbeta repertoire sequencing. Ad26.COV2.S was administered intramuscularly at a dose of 5x10^10 or 1x10^11 viral particles, either as one shot or as two shots given 56 days apart. Paper-wide results and their limitations: The study was not powered for comparison of responses between vaccine doses or regimens. According to the authors, total T cell responses may have been underestimated by the TCR breadth and depth analyses. Vaccine and placebo recipients had similar non-spike TCR breadth, a finding consistent with the vaccine containing only spike. Ad26.COV2.S recipients had higher spike-specific TCR breadth than placebo recipients (P = 0.0014). After vaccination, spike-specific CD8+ and CD4+ T cell responses were reported to show substantial breadth.

TCRbeta CDR3 regions were sequenced with the immunoSEQ Assay. After extraction, genomic DNA underwent amplification by bias-controlled multiplex PCR, followed by high-throughput sequencing. Turning to the authors' computational methods: To quantify the absolute abundance of every unique TCRbeta CDR3 region, sequences were collapsed and filtered. T cell fraction was estimated by normalization of TCRbeta template counts to usable DNA, with usable DNA being measured through amplification of reference genes present in all nucleated cells. Repertoire TCRs were annotated as SARS-CoV-2-specific when V gene, CDR3 amino acid sequence and J gene were exactly matched to a known reactive TCR set. The reference SARS-CoV-2 TCR set was derived from MIRA and filtered for enrichment in COVID-19-positive ImmuneCODE repertoires, a step that removed public or cross-reactive TCRs. Based on the MIRA antigens, annotated TCRs were further analysed at the level of specific ORF or position within ORF. Depth was the summed frequency of annotated unique rearrangements, while breadth was defined as annotated unique rearrangements over total unique productive rearrangements. TCR breadth was compared between groups using two-sided Wilcoxon rank-sum tests. TCRdb obtained this table from immuneACCESS and retained in-frame rearrangements with V and J assigned. These tables miss some clones; where compared with another copy, unresolved V genes account for less than half of the shortfall, and the remainder is unexplained. For V, J and clone size, that table is used; D and trimming come from the DNA. The sample table holds hundreds of thousands of clones, of which around 90% were seen once. The ten largest clones take up roughly an eighth of the sample.

The CDR3 starts with the cysteine, ends with the phenylalanine, and has 16 residues. Left in the record is the CDR3 DNA by itself, 48 bases read in frame from the first base. CDR1 LGHNT and CDR2 FRNRAP were looked up in the germline V gene. At the junction V is shortened by 8 bases and J by 2 bases, with 22 bases in between. Read against the paper, the sample's treatment or condition label means: some 19 received Ad26.COV2.S at low or high dose, single or two shots; a few received placebo; per-sample allocation not given. For vaccine and placebo recipients, the sequenced repertoires came from samples collected on day 63 after the first injection. In Cohort 1b, 25 to 30 adults aged 18-55 years were enrolled at a single site in Boston, USA, between 29 July and 7 August 2020. Ad26.COV2.S was a replication-incompetent adenovirus type 26 vector that expressed a prefusion-stabilized SARS-CoV-2 spike protein derived from the original Wuhan strain.

The sequencing here drew on peripheral blood, taken in a trial of Ad26.COV2.S vaccine versus placebo. The receptor chain draws on TRBV12-5 and TRBJ2-7; the D gene is possibly TRBD1 or TRBD2, with 6 bases matching each. The TCR was taken from a person between 18 and 60 years old who received the Ad26.COV2.S COVID-19 vaccine or a placebo. The base sequence is TGTGCTAGTATGGAGGGGGGAACAGGGTTGACCTACGAGCAGTACTTC. Translated, it gives CASMEGGTGLTYEQYF.